This T cell receptor beta chain is from a study of T cells after yellow fever vaccination. MiXCR was run by TCRdb on the 5' RACE reads, yielding one entry per CDR3 protein. The sample shows just under 600,000 distinct CDR3 sequences, roughly 12% of them seen only once. Looked up from germline, CDR1 is ENHRY and CDR2 is SYGVKD. The CDR3 contains 13 residues. The J segment lost 2 bases and the V segment lost 10 bases, leaving 5 bases of the junction unmatched. This receptor was taken from a man in his thirties or forties who received the YFV17D yellow fever vaccine. The material was PBMCs, obtained on the day of the yellow fever booster vaccination. This chain uses TRBV10-3 with TRBJ2-7, with 10 bases that match TRBD1. The CDR3 sequence is CATDRGPTYEQYF. CDR3 nucleotide sequence: TGTGCCACTGACAGGGGGCCCACCTACGAGCAGTACTTC.